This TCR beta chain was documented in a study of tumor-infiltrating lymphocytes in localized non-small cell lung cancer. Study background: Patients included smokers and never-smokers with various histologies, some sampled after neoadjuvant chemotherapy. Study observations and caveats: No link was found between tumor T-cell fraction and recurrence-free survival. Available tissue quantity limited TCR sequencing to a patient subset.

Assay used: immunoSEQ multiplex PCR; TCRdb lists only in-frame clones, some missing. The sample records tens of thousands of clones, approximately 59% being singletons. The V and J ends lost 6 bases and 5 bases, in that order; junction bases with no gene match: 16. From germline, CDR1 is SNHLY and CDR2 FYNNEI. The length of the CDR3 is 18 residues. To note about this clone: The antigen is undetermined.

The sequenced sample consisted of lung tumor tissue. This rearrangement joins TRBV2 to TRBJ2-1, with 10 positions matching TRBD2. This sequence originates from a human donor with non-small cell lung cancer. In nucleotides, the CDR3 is TGTGCCAGCAGATCTAGCGGGAGTCGCGCAAGCGATAACAATGAGCAGTTCTTC. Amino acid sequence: CASRSSGSRASDNNEQFF. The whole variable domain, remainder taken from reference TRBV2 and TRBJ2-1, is EPEVTQTPSHQVTQMGQEVILRCVPISNHLYFYWYRQILGQKVEFLVSFYNNEISEKSEIFDDQFSVERPDGSNFTLKIRSTKLEDSAMYFCASRSSGSRASDNNEQFFGPGTRLTVL.